Below, 23 T cell receptor beta chains from the same sample are listed, as sequenced in a study of post-analysis software for immune sequencing data. Tagging with unique molecular identifiers was a feature of the TCR beta cDNA libraries. A single record per CDR3 protein comes from TCRdb applying MiXCR to the PCR reads. The sample yields 160,000 or so distinct CDR3 sequences, around 34% seen once. The sequencing used blood, collected after autologous hematopoietic stem cell transplantation. The receptors stem from a girl aged 5-17 years with multiple sclerosis.

The V and J genes are TRBV15 and TRBJ2-7; D gene unclear. The last part of the DNA fits TRBJ2-5 better; the J call may be wrong. This CDR3 has 13 residues. CDR1 LNHNV and CDR2 YYDKDF come from the germline V gene (reference sequence). CDR3 DNA sequence: TGTGCCACCAGCAGTAGCCCCCGGGAGACCCAGTACTTC. It is translated as CATSSSPRETQYF.

This clonotype has at least ten counts. This chain connects TRBV6-6 to TRBJ2-7, with no clear D. Looked up from germline, CDR1 is MNHNY and CDR2 is SVGAGI (reference sequence). Trimming cost V 4 bases and J 3 bases, with 10 bases left between them. The CDR3 totals 13 residues. The CDR3 loop reads CASSSPRDYEQYF. The CDR3 DNA is TGTGCCAGCAGTTCCCCAAGAGACTACGAGCAGTACTTC.

This chain links TRBV7-9 with TRBJ2-3, with TRBD2 matching 8 bases. CDR1 and CDR2 (germline): SEHNR, FQNEAQ (reference sequence). CDR3 size: 16 residues. Trimming at V came to 5 bases and at J to 0 bases, leaving 7 bases not matched to a gene. The CDR3 nucleotides read TGTGCCAGCAGCGCGGCTAGCGGGTTAAGCACAGATACGCAGTATTTT. This codes for CASSAASGLSTDTQYF.

The V gene is TRBV4-1, the J gene TRBJ2-4; 7 bases are shared with TRBD2. The CDR3 contains 17 residues. The germline gives CDR1 MGHRA, CDR2 YSYEKL. V shed 0 bases, J shed 1 base, and the junction held 6 bases outside the gene matches. For the CDR3, the DNA is TGCGCCAGCAGCCAAGATCGGGCGGGAGTCGCCAAAAACATTCAGTACTTC. As protein: CASSQDRAGVAKNIQYF.

The table lists this clonotype with a few counts. In DNA form, the CDR3 reads TGCAGTGCTATCACTAGCGGACAAGAGACCCAGTACTTC. This translates into CSAITSGQETQYF. The chain links TRBV20-1 to TRBJ2-5; 8 nucleotides line up with TRBD2. CDR3 length: 13 residues. Trimming took 4 bases from V and 2 from J; bases not matched to a gene: 3. Germline V gives CDR1 DFQATT, CDR2 SNEGSKA (reference sequence).

CDR3 DNA sequence: TGTGCCTGGGGCGACCGGAGTGGGCTAGCGGCCCGCGGTGGCGGGGAGCTGTTTTTT. Amino acid sequence: CAWGDRSGLAARGGGELFF. The V call is TRBV30, the J call TRBJ2-2, with 7 bases fitting TRBD2. Germline-derived CDR1 and CDR2 are GTSNPN and SVGIG (reference sequence). This CDR3 comprises 19 residues. J was trimmed by 7 bases and V by 5 bases; bases with no gene match: 25. The full variable domain, with the rest looked up from reference TRBV30 and TRBJ2-2, is SQTIHQWPATLVQPVGSPLSLECTVEGTSNPNLYWYRQAAGRGLQLLFYSVGIGQISSEVPQNLSASRPQDRQFILSSKKLLLSDSGFYLCAWGDRSGLAARGGGELFFGEGSRLTVL.

This clonotype was counted between two and nine times. This sequence joins TRBV21-1 and TRBJ2-7. TRBV21-1 corresponds to a pseudogene. This CDR3 comprises 14 residues. DNA of the CDR3: TGTGCCAGCAGCAAAGCGCGCCTTCCAAGGGAGCAGTACTTC. It translates to CASSKARLPREQYF.

This clonotype was recorded only once. It may be a read error: a sequence one base away is much more abundant. The chain employs TRBV12-3 or TRBV12-4 and TRBJ2-7; possibly TRBD1 for D (6 bases). V lost 8 bases and J 0 bases, leaving 11 bases between the germline ends. This CDR3 has 13 residues. The CDR3 nucleotides read TGTGCCAGCGGTAGGGGGTTCTCCTACGAGCAGTACTTC. Its translation is CASGRGFSYEQYF.

The CDR3 DNA is TGTGCCAGTGGACAGGTCGGCACTGAAGCTTTCTTT. Residues: CASGQVGTEAFF. The V gene is TRBV12-3 or TRBV12-4, the J gene TRBJ1-1; TRBD1 matches at 7 bases. The length of the CDR3 is 12 residues. Trimming cost V 9 bases and J 4 bases; bases outside gene matches: 5.

The CDR3 loop is CASSRWTSGGTGELFF. For the CDR3, the DNA is TGTGCCAGCAGCCGATGGACTAGCGGGGGAACCGGGGAGCTGTTTTTT. The chain combines TRBV7-7 with TRBJ2-2; TRBD2 aligns across 13 bases. The CDR3 loop spans 16 amino acids. V gave up 5 bases and J gave up 5 bases; unmatched junction bases: 5. Per germline, CDR1 SSHAT and CDR2 FNYEAQ (reference sequence).

CDR3 loop: CASSQDEVSGRYNEQFF. The CDR3 region has the DNA TGCGCCAGCAGCCAAGATGAGGTAAGCGGGAGGTACAATGAGCAGTTCTTC. This chain connects TRBV4-1 to TRBJ2-1, with TRBD2 matching over 9 bases. The CDR3 loop spans 17 amino acids. Germline trimming cut 0 bases from V and 4 bases from J; bases unmatched to any gene: 7. Germline loops: CDR1 MGHRA, CDR2 YSYEKL.

This clonotype has only a few counts. The gene calls are TRBV5-6 and TRBJ2-7; 9 nucleotides agree with TRBD1. The length of the CDR3 is 15 residues. The V segment lost 4 bases and the J segment 10 bases; nucleotides outside the gene matches: 15. Germline CDR1 is SGHDT and CDR2 is YYEEEE. The CDR3 sequence: CASSPFPGQGILQYF. CDR3 in DNA: TGTGCCAGCAGCCCCTTCCCGGGACAGGGAATTCTACAGTACTTC.

The chain employs TRBV10-3 and TRBJ1-4, with a tentative D call TRBD1 (6 bases). Germline CDR1 ENHRY, CDR2 SYGVKD. Trimming took off 2 bases at V and 10 bases at J, with 17 bases between the two ends. The CDR3 runs to 15 residues. CDR3 sequence: CAISETVRGPVKLFF. CDR3 DNA sequence: TGTGCCATCAGTGAGACGGTACGGGGGCCGGTAAAACTGTTTTTT.

Comment on this clonotype: One junction end does not reproduce the germline sequence, and a read error may be involved. The chain combines TRBV28 with TRBJ2-6; TRBD1 matches 8 bases. This CDR3 comprises 21 residues. Germline lookup yields CDR1 MDHEN and CDR2 SYDVKM. The CDR3 region is CASTLGPGIGQGSSGANVLTF. CDR3 DNA: TGTGCCAGCACTTTAGGGCCCGGTATAGGACAGGGTAGCTCTGGGGCCAACGTCCTGACTTTC. The whole variable domain, filled in from reference TRBV28 and TRBJ2-6, reads DVKVTQSSRYLVKRTGEKVFLECVQDMDHENMFWYRQDPGLGLRLIYFSYDVKMKEKGDIPEGYSVSREKKERFSLILESASTNQTSMYLCASTLGPGIGQGSSGANVLTFGAGSRLTVL.

This clonotype was seen a handful of times. The junction and the germline gene differ at one end; a read error may be behind it. This chain links TRBV6-1 with TRBJ2-1; TRBD1 matches 11 bases. Germline V gene sequence: CDR1 MNHNS, CDR2 SASEGT. The CDR3 consists of 19 residues. The CDR3 loop is CASSYPGQGGPDSYNGQFF. As DNA, the CDR3 is TGTGCCAGCAGTTATCCGGGACAGGGGGGGCCGGACTCCTACAATGGGCAGTTCTTC.

The chain joins TRBV5-1 to TRBJ2-3, with D hard to call. Deletions cut 3 bases from V and 1 base from J, with 6 bases between. The CDR3 is made up of 13 amino acids. The germline CDR1 and CDR2 sequences are SGHRS and YFSETQ. CDR3: CASSWPGTDTQYF. The CDR3 DNA sequence: TGCGCCAGCAGCTGGCCGGGCACAGATACGCAGTATTTT.

The chain joins TRBV6-5 to TRBJ1-5, with TRBD1 matching 8 bases. The V gene end was trimmed by 5 bases and the J gene end by 5 bases; junction bases not matched to a gene: 5. The germline gives CDR1 MNHEY, CDR2 SVGAGI. This CDR3 has 14 amino acids. In nucleotides, the CDR3 is TGTGCCAGCAGTGACAGGGGAAGGGATCAGCCCCAGCATTTT. Translation gives CASSDRGRDQPQHF.

Comment on this clonotype: Since a much larger clone is just one base distant, this may be a read error. CDR3 residues: CASSVGGPSTEAFF. In DNA form, the CDR3 reads TGTGCCAGCAGTGTCGGGGGACCCAGCACTGAAGCTTTCTTT. The chain has TRBV12-3 or TRBV12-4 and TRBJ1-1, with D possibly matching TRBD1 (5 bases). Deletions cut 5 bases from V and 4 bases from J, with 14 bases between. CDR3 size: 14 residues.

Regarding this clonotype: A much larger clone differs from this one at a single base, so this may be a read error. The V call is TRBV29-1, the J call TRBJ2-3, with a possible D match to TRBD2 (5 bases). The CDR3 has 12 residues. Germline V gene lookup returns CDR1 SQVTM and CDR2 ANQGSEA. V gave up 4 bases and J gave up 4 bases, with 9 bases separating them. CDR3 in amino acids: CSVGGYADTQYF. The CDR3, as DNA: TGCAGCGTTGGAGGGTACGCAGATACGCAGTATTTT.

Regarding this clonotype: One end of the junction is discordant with germline, which a read error may explain. The V and J genes are TRBV5-1 and TRBJ1-2, with 7 bases matching TRBD1. Germline V gene data show CDR1 as SGHRS and CDR2 as YFSETQ. The CDR3 length is 14 residues. CDR3 nucleotide sequence: TGCGCCAGCAGCGAGGCACAGGGGAGCTATGGCTTCACCTTC. It encodes CASSEAQGSYGFTF.

The chain is built from TRBV27 and TRBJ2-7, with 13 bases matching TRBD2. The CDR3 runs 16 residues. CDR1 is MNHEY, CDR2 SMNVEV, per germline (reference sequence). Unmatched junction bases numbered 12, after V lost 10 bases and J lost 3 bases. The CDR3: CATSLAGGPTYYEQYF. The CDR3 nucleotides read TGTGCCACCTCACTAGCGGGAGGGCCCACCTACTACGAGCAGTACTTC.

The chain has TRBV5-1 and TRBJ2-1, with D possibly being TRBD2 (5 bases). The germline V and J ends were trimmed by 0 bases and 3 bases, with 10 bases remaining between them. Per the germline V gene, CDR1 is SGHRS and CDR2 is YFSETQ. The CDR3 extends over 15 amino acids. The CDR3 DNA sequence: TGCGCCAGCAGCTTGGGGGAGCGTCTCTACAATGAGCAGTTCTTC. This sequence encodes CASSLGERLYNEQFF.

This clonotype was counted a few times. The chain carries TRBV11-2 and TRBJ2-3; TRBD2 matches at 9 bases. Per the germline V gene, CDR1 is SGHAT and CDR2 is FQNNGV. The ends lost 0 bases at V and 2 bases at J; junction bases unmatched: 9. The CDR3 covers 18 residues. CDR3 DNA sequence: TGTGCCAGCAGCTTAGATAGCGGGAGCCCTCTCTCCACAGATACGCAGTATTTT. It yields the protein CASSLDSGSPLSTDTQYF. Together with reference TRBV11-2 and TRBJ2-3, the CDR3 gives the full variable domain: EAGVAQSPRYKIIEKRQSVAFWCNPISGHATLYWYQQILGQGPKLLIQFQNNGVVDDSQLPKDRFSAERLKGVDSTLKIQPAKLEDSAVYLCASSLDSGSPLSTDTQYFGPGTRLTVL.